This T cell receptor (beta chain) was obtained from a study of CD8 T cells in ankylosing spondylitis. General study results and limits: One TCR beta motif, made up of about 8 highly homologous variants, appeared characteristic of ankylosing spondylitis blood. The clones that were linked to disease were reported to be significantly enriched in matched synovial fluid samples from ankylosing spondylitis patients.

The CDR3 spans 14 residues. Germline values: CDR1 MDHEN, CDR2 SYDVKM. V shed 3 bases and J shed 1 base, with 9 bases lying between them. Each CDR3 protein gets one entry after TCRdb re-called the 5' RACE reads with MiXCR. This table holds fewer than 450,000 distinct CDR3 sequences, under 20% found once. Remarks on this clonotype: Antigen unknown.

V and J are TRBV28 and TRBJ1-1, with a weak D call TRBD1 (5 bases). The receptor was isolated from a male donor with ankylosing spondylitis. The material sequenced was blood, either unsorted or a sorted T cell fraction (not recorded which). In nucleotides, the CDR3 is TGTGCCAGCAGTTTCAGACAGCCGAACACTGAAGCTTTCTTT. Translating it yields CASSFRQPNTEAFF.